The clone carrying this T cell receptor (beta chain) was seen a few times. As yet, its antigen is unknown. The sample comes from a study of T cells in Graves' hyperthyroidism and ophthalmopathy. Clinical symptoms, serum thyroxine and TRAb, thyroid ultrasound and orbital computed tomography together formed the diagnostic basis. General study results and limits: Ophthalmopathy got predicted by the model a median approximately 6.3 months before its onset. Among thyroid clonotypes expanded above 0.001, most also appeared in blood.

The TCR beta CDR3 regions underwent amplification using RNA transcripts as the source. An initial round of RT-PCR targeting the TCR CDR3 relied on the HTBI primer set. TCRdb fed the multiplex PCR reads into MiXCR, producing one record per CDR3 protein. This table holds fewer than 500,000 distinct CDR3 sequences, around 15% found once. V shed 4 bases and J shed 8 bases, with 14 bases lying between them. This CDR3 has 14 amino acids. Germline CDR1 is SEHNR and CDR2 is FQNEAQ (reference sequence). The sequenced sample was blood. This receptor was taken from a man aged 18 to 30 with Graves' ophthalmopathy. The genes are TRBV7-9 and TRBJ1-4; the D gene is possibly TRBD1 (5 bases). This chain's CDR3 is CASSSPLEGEKLFF. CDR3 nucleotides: TGTGCCAGCAGCTCGCCTCTTGAGGGGGAAAAACTGTTTTTT.